This entry describes one TCR beta chain. This specimen comes from a study of shared T cell receptors in the human thymus. Clones were read by immunoSEQ multiplex PCR, and TCRdb kept only the in-frame ones, dropping some. The table lists about 380,000 clones, approximately 95% of them singletons, with roughly 0.02% in the top ten. Germline V lookup: CDR1 SGHAT, CDR2 FQNNGV. This CDR3 region has 17 residues. The V end lost 5 bases, the J end lost 2 bases, and 21 bases lay between the germline ends. The receptor was derived from a human donor. Sample: thymocytes. The chain has TRBV11-2 and TRBJ1-1; the D gene is possibly TRBD1 (6 bases). CDR3: CASSPIRDKFQNTEAFF. CDR3 nucleotides: TGTGCCAGCAGCCCTATCCGGGACAAGTTTCAAAACACTGAAGCTTTCTTT.